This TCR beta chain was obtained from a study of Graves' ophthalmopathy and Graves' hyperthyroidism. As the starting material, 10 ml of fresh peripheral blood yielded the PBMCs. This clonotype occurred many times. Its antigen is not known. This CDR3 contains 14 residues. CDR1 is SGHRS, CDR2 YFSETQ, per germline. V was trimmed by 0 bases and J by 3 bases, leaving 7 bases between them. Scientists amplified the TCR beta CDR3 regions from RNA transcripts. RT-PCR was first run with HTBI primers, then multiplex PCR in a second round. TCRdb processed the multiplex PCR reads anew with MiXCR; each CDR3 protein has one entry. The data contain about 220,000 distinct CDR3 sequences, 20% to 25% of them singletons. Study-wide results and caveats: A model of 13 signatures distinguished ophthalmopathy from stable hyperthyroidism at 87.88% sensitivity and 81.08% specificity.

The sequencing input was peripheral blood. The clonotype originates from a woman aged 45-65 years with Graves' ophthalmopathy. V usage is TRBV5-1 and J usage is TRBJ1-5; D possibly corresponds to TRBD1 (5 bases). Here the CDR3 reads CASSLGGVNQPQHF. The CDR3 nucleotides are TGCGCCAGCAGCTTGGGAGGGGTCAATCAGCCCCAGCATTTT.